The 26 T cell receptor beta chains presented below share a single source sample, sequenced in a study of blood T cell repertoires in COVID-19. Produced via immunoSEQ multiplex PCR; TCRdb's table is partial and in-frame only. In the table there are around 300,000 clones, about 88% of which are singletons. The source material was PBMCs or T cells enriched from blood (not recorded which). Receptors were obtained from a woman in her sixties or seventies in a cohort exposed to, infected with or recovered from COVID-19 (not recorded which).

The V gene is TRBV18, the J gene TRBJ2-1; unclear D gene. Trimming pared 1 base from V and 8 bases from J, leaving 9 bases between. This CDR3 is 13 amino acids long. CDR1 and CDR2 (germline): KGHSH, LQKENI. CDR3 amino acids: CASSPRLVDEQFF. The DNA of the CDR3 is TGTGCCAGCTCACCACGCCTAGTGGATGAGCAGTTCTTC. Full variable domain (rest looked up from reference TRBV18 and TRBJ2-1): NAGVMQNPRHLVRRRGQEARLRCSPMKGHSHVYWYRQLPEEGLKFMVYLQKENIIDESGMPKERFSAEFPKEGPSILRIQQVVRGDSAAYFCASSPRLVDEQFFGPGTRLTVL.

This chain uses TRBV11-2 with TRBJ2-7; TRBD2 matches 9 bases. The CDR3 covers 15 residues. Germline V lookup: CDR1 SGHAT, CDR2 FQNNGV. Germline trimming cut 1 base from V and 6 bases from J; bases unmatched to any gene: 7. CDR3 protein: CASSLGGRALGEQYF. The CDR3, as DNA: TGTGCCAGCAGCTTAGGCGGGAGGGCCCTCGGCGAGCAGTACTTC.

V and J are TRBV30 and TRBJ1-1; TRBD1 might be the D (6 bases). This CDR3 contains 14 residues. With 2 bases removed from V and 1 base from J, the gap between germline ends came to 11 bases. Per germline, CDR1 GTSNPN and CDR2 SVGIG (reference sequence). The CDR3 DNA reads as TGTGCCTGGAGTAGGGGGAAAACGAACACTGAAGCTTTCTTT. Translating it yields CAWSRGKTNTEAFF.

The CDR3 is CASTGTTQGPNTGELFF. The CDR3 DNA reads as TGTGCCAGCACCGGGACTACCCAAGGGCCCAACACCGGGGAGCTGTTTTTT. V is TRBV27 and J is TRBJ2-2, with TRBD2 matching 7 bases. This CDR3 region has 17 residues. With V trimmed by 7 bases and J by 2 bases, 13 bases remained unmatched. The germline gives CDR1 MNHEY, CDR2 SMNVEV (reference sequence).

This chain uses TRBV30 with TRBJ1-6; D is ambiguous. The CDR3 covers 16 residues. V lost 2 bases and J 0 bases, leaving 11 bases between the germline ends. Looked up from germline, CDR1 is GTSNPN and CDR2 is SVGIG (reference sequence). Written as DNA, the CDR3 is TGTGCCTGGAGTCCCCAGCGAACCTCCTATAATTCACCCCTCCACTTT. Residues: CAWSPQRTSYNSPLHF.

The genes are TRBV28 and TRBJ1-4; 8 bases match TRBD1. Germline V gene lookup returns CDR1 MDHEN and CDR2 SYDVKM. V lost 4 bases to trimming and J lost 8 bases; unmatched junction nucleotides: 9. The CDR3 consists of 15 residues. In DNA, the CDR3 is TGTGCCAGCAGTTCGGGGGGACAGGACGTAGAAAAACTGTTTTTT. It specifies CASSSGGQDVEKLFF. The variable domain in full, completed from reference TRBV28 and TRBJ1-4, reads DVKVTQSSRYLVKRTGEKVFLECVQDMDHENMFWYRQDPGLGLRLIYFSYDVKMKEKGDIPEGYSVSREKKERFSLILESASTNQTSMYLCASSSGGQDVEKLFFGSGTQLSVL.

In this sample, this clone turned up once. The chain uses TRBV19 and TRBJ2-1; 12 nucleotides align to TRBD2. Per the germline V gene, CDR1 is LNHDA and CDR2 is SQIVND (reference sequence). V was clipped by 3 bases and J by 7 bases; unmatched bases: 22. This CDR3 has 21 amino acids. CDR3 sequence: CASSMTRGLAGGPGGGNEQFF. CDR3 DNA: TGTGCCAGTAGTATGACGCGGGGTCTAGCGGGAGGGCCGGGTGGTGGTAATGAGCAGTTCTTC. Full variable domain (missing parts from reference TRBV19 and TRBJ2-1): DGGITQSPKYLFRKEGQNVTLSCEQNLNHDAMYWYRQDPGQGLRLIYYSQIVNDFQKGDIAEGYSVSREKKESFPLTVTSAQKNPTAFYLCASSMTRGLAGGPGGGNEQFFGPGTRLTVL.

The chain uses TRBV5-1 and TRBJ1-4; D is undetermined. The CDR3 is made up of 15 amino acids. Trimming shortened V by 6 bases and J by 1 base, and 13 bases separated the two germline ends. CDR1 is SGHRS, CDR2 YFSETQ, per germline. CDR3 bases: TGCGCCAGCACCCAGGAAGGCAGAACTAATGAAAAACTGTTTTTT. Translation: CASTQEGRTNEKLFF. Filled out from reference TRBV5-1 and TRBJ1-4, the complete variable domain reads KAGVTQTPRYLIKTRGQQVTLSCSPISGHRSVSWYQQTPGQGLQFLFEYFSETQRNKGNFPGRFSGRQFSNSRSEMNVSTLELGDSALYLCASTQEGRTNEKLFFGSGTQLSVL.

The chain links TRBV7-9 to TRBJ1-2, with unresolved D. The CDR3 has 16 residues. V was cut by 1 base and J by 6 bases, with 18 bases left in between. Germline-derived CDR1 and CDR2 are SEHNR and FQNEAQ (reference sequence). The CDR3 loop reads CASSLDGMRVWNGYTF. The CDR3 nucleotides are TGTGCCAGCAGCTTAGATGGGATGAGGGTGTGGAATGGCTACACCTTC. Using reference TRBV7-9 and TRBJ1-2 for the parts outside the CDR3, the full variable domain is DTGVSQNPRHKITKRGQNVTFRCDPISEHNRLYWYRQTLGQGPEFLTYFQNEAQLEKSRLLSDRFSAERPKGSFSTLEIQRTEQGDSAMYLCASSLDGMRVWNGYTFGSGTRLTVV.

This clone has just a few counts. The chain combines TRBV7-2 with TRBJ2-7, with TRBD2 identical over 8 bases. The CDR3 consists of 13 residues. The ends lost 5 bases at V and 5 bases at J; junction bases unmatched: 5. Germline CDR1 reads SGHTA; CDR2 reads FQGNSA. The CDR3 is CASSPGLANEQYF. CDR3 DNA: TGTGCCAGCAGCCCTGGACTAGCAAACGAGCAGTACTTC.

V is TRBV6-5 and J is TRBJ2-3; 9 nucleotides match TRBD1. V was pared by 5 bases and J by 4 bases, with 7 bases of the junction left unmatched. CDR3 length equals 15 residues. Germline values: CDR1 MNHEY, CDR2 SVGAGI. CDR3 amino acids: CASSRRDRVSDTQYF. In nucleotides, the CDR3 is TGTGCCAGCAGTCGTAGGGACAGGGTATCAGATACGCAGTATTTT.

This chain links TRBV7-9 with TRBJ1-2; no definite D call. The V and J ends lost 4 bases and 0 bases respectively, with 12 bases between them. The CDR3 is made up of 15 amino acids. Germline V CDR1 and CDR2: SEHNR, FQNEAQ (reference sequence). For the CDR3, the DNA is TGTGCCAGCAGCTGGAAACAGCTTACTAACTATGGCTACACCTTC. This encodes CASSWKQLTNYGYTF.

This clone occurred once. This sequence joins TRBV2 and TRBJ2-7; TRBD1 aligns across 7 bases. The V segment lost 5 bases and the J segment 10 bases; nucleotides outside the gene matches: 8. Per germline, CDR1 SNHLY and CDR2 FYNNEI. This CDR3 has 12 residues. CDR3 sequence reads: CASSIGQAEQYF. CDR3 bases: TGTGCCAGCAGTATCGGACAGGCCGAACAGTACTTC.

The chain has TRBV14 and TRBJ2-4; 8 bases align to TRBD1. The CDR3 has 19 residues. The J segment lost 1 base and the V segment lost 3 bases, leaving 14 bases of the junction unmatched. Germline CDR1 SGHDN, CDR2 FVKESK. For the CDR3, the DNA is TGTGCCAGCAGCCACACGCCCGAGACAGGGGAGAAGGCCAAAAACATTCAGTACTTC. This sequence encodes CASSHTPETGEKAKNIQYF.

The gene calls are TRBV28 and TRBJ1-1; TRBD1 aligns across 7 bases. Germline-derived CDR1 and CDR2 are MDHEN and SYDVKM. Trimming at V came to 5 bases and at J to 0 bases, leaving 15 bases not matched to a gene. CDR3 length: 18 amino acids. CDR3 nucleotides: TGTGCCAGCAGTATAGCCGGGACAGCCCCGCTTATGAACACTGAAGCTTTCTTT. Translation: CASSIAGTAPLMNTEAFF.

The rearrangement uses TRBV19 and TRBJ2-7, with a weak D call TRBD2 (6 bases). Trimming took off 4 bases at V and 4 bases at J, with 8 bases between the two ends. This CDR3 spans 12 amino acids. CDR1 is LNHDA and CDR2 is SQIVND in the germline V gene (reference sequence). The CDR3 is CASSSGTYEQYF. The CDR3 nucleotides read TGTGCCAGTAGTAGCGGGACGTACGAGCAGTACTTC.

The chain joins TRBV19 to TRBJ2-1; 10 bases fit TRBD1. Germline assignment: CDR1 LNHDA and CDR2 SQIVND (reference sequence). V was clipped by 5 bases and J by 2 bases; unmatched bases: 6. CDR3 length equals 16 residues. The chain's CDR3 is CASSAATGGPYNEQFF. In nucleotides, the CDR3 is TGTGCCAGTAGTGCCGCGACAGGGGGCCCCTACAATGAGCAGTTCTTC.

V and J are TRBV4-3 and TRBJ2-5, with D possibly TRBD2 on 6 matching bases. CDR1 LGHNA and CDR2 YSLEER come from the germline V gene. V was trimmed by 1 base and J by 4 bases, leaving 13 bases between them. This CDR3 has 15 residues. The chain's CDR3 is CASSQGGNVPETQYF. In DNA, the CDR3 is TGCGCCAGCAGCCAAGGCGGGAACGTCCCAGAGACCCAGTACTTC.

Points on this clone: Other DNA sequences in the same sample also yield this CDR3. V gene TRBV19 combines with J gene TRBJ2-1, with 7 nucleotides matching TRBD2. Per the germline V gene, CDR1 is LNHDA and CDR2 is SQIVND (reference sequence). The CDR3 is 14 residues long. Trimming took 5 bases from V and 4 from J; bases not matched to a gene: 5. In DNA, the CDR3 is TGTGCCAGTAGTCCCGGGACTACGTACAATGAGCAGTTCTTC. Translated, it gives CASSPGTTYNEQFF.

The J gene is TRBJ1-2, the V gene TRBV6-5, with 9 nucleotides matching TRBD1. The V and J ends lost 5 bases and 4 bases, in that order; junction bases with no gene match: 5. The CDR3 has 14 amino acids. The V gene's germline CDR1 is MNHEY and CDR2 SVGAGI. The CDR3 spells CASSLQGAGYGYTF. The CDR3 DNA is TGTGCCAGCAGTCTACAGGGGGCTGGCTATGGCTACACCTTC.

The gene calls are TRBV3-1 (or the pseudogene TRBV3-2) and TRBJ1-1, with a tentative D call TRBD1 (6 bases). V dropped 7 bases and J dropped 0 bases, with 9 bases sitting between them. CDR1 and CDR2 from the germline V gene are LGHDT and YNNKEL (reference sequence). The CDR3 covers 13 residues. CDR3 in DNA: TGTGCCAGCACCCGACAGGTGAACACTGAAGCTTTCTTT. Translated, it gives CASTRQVNTEAFF.

The chain links TRBV2 to TRBJ2-7, with TRBD2 identical over 8 bases. The CDR3 runs 18 residues. V lost 1 base to trimming and J lost 1 base; unmatched junction nucleotides: 12. The germline V gene encodes CDR1 SNHLY and CDR2 FYNNEI. CDR3 amino acids: CASSEGRSLAGGSYEQYF. CDR3 bases: TGTGCCAGCAGTGAAGGCCGCTCCTTGGCGGGAGGTTCCTACGAGCAGTACTTC.

This chain joins TRBV27 and TRBJ2-1; possibly TRBD2 for D (5 bases). Germline V gene data show CDR1 as MNHEY and CDR2 as SMNVEV (reference sequence). The V end was cut by 4 bases, the J end by 7 bases, with 11 bases between. The CDR3 is 13 amino acids. CDR3 in DNA: TGTGCCAGCAGTTCGAGCGGATTGAATGAGCAGTTCTTC. It is translated as CASSSSGLNEQFF.

The chain links TRBV7-9 to TRBJ2-1; D not resolved. Trimming took 0 bases from V and 5 from J, leaving 8 bases between them. CDR3 length: 14 residues. CDR1 and CDR2 (germline): SEHNR, FQNEAQ (reference sequence). The CDR3 is CASSLARHDNEQFF. CDR3 in DNA: TGTGCCAGCAGCTTAGCGCGCCATGACAATGAGCAGTTCTTC.

This chain links TRBV6-2 or TRBV6-3 with TRBJ1-5; D is unresolved. Germline CDR1 is MNHEY and CDR2 is SVGEGT. V lost 5 bases, J lost 4 bases, and 12 bases lay in between. This CDR3 comprises 14 residues. DNA for the CDR3: TGTGCCAGCAGTAGGTCAGGAAAAAATCAGCCCCAGCATTTT. Translation: CASSRSGKNQPQHF.

This clone has a single count. The chain employs TRBV2 and TRBJ2-1; 15 positions agree with TRBD2. CDR1 is SNHLY, CDR2 FYNNEI, per germline. The CDR3 is 17 residues long. The trim removed 6 bases at V and 8 bases at J, leaving 11 bases unmatched. CDR3 region: CASRGLGLAGGRDEQFF. DNA of the CDR3: TGTGCCAGCAGGGGGCTAGGACTAGCGGGAGGGCGGGATGAGCAGTTCTTC.